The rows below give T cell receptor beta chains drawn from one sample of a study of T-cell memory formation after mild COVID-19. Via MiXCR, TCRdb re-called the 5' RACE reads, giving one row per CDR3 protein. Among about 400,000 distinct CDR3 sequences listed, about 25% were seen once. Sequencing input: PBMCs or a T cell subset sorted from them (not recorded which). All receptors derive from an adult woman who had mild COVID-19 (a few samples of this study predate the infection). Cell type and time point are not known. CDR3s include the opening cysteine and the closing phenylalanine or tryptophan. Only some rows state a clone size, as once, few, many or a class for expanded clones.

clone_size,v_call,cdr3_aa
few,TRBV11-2,CASSPKWGRVVLTF
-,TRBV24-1,CARQSYSNQPQHF
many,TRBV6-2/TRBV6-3,CASSYSGDQPQHF
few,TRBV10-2,CASSEEGLVNSYNEQFF
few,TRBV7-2,CASSGTDQETQYF
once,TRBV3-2,CASSRGTSETYNEQFF
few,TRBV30,CAWSTLVSGELFF
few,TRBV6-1,CASSEWGGNTEAFF
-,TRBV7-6,CASSLTGGDEQYF
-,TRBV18,CASSAARDRLFF